This T cell receptor beta chain was sequenced in a study of control samples from healthy donors and cancer patients (dated by TCRdb to the early 2020s). This clone was seen once. Which antigen it targets is not known. Nothing much larger sits one base from this clone, and base qualities are not available. Receptor amplification or capture employed the immunoSEQ multiplex PCR assay. The table was pulled from immuneACCESS by TCRdb, which kept in-frame rearrangements only. Such tables lose some clones; where checked, under half of the loss comes from unresolved V genes, and the rest has no known cause. A total of 130,000 or so clones appear in this sample, 80% to 95% of them only once. In total, the top ten clones hold 2.5% to 3% of the sample. The sequenced sample was blood. The sequence derives from a man aged 40-55 years in good health.

In nucleotides, the sequence is TGCGCCAGCACGGACAGGGTACACAATGAGCAGTTCTTC. It encodes CASTDRVHNEQFF. Recombination connected TRBV5-1 to TRBJ2-1, and TRBD1 aligns with 8 junction nucleotides. The germline V gene sets CDR1 to SGHRS and CDR2 to YFSETQ. The CDR3 holds 13 amino acids from the cysteine to the phenylalanine. Solely the CDR3 DNA is kept, with 39 bases framed from the first base. V loses 6 bases at its end and J loses 5 bases; junction bases beyond the gene matches: 4.